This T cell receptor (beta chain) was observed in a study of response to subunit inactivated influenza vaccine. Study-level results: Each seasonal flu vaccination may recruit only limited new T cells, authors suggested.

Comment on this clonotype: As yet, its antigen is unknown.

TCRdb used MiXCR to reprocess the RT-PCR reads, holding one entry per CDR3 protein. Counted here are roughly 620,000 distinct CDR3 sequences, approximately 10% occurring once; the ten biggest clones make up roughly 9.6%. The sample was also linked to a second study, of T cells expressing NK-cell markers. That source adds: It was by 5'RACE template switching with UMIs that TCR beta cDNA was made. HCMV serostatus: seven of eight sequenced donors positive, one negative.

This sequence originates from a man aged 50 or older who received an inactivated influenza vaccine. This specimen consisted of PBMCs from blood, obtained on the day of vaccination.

This CDR3 reads CAWSGLAGYLYNEQFF. The CDR3 DNA reads as TGTGCCTGGAGTGGCCTAGCGGGTTATCTATACAATGAGCAGTTCTTC. The rearrangement uses TRBV30 and TRBJ2-1; 8 bases match TRBD2. V dropped 1 base and J dropped 4; count of bases not matched to a gene: 9. This CDR3 has 16 amino acids. Germline V gene sequence: CDR1 GTSNPN, CDR2 SVGIG (reference sequence). Drawing the rest from reference TRBV30 and TRBJ2-1, the complete variable domain is SQTIHQWPATLVQPVGSPLSLECTVEGTSNPNLYWYRQAAGRGLQLLFYSVGIGQISSEVPQNLSASRPQDRQFILSSKKLLLSDSGFYLCAWSGLAGYLYNEQFFGPGTRLTVL.